The rows below give T cell receptor beta chains drawn from one sample of a study of T-cell reconstitution after alpha-beta-depleted transplantation in children. TCRdb re-analysed the PCR reads in MiXCR, keeping a single row per CDR3 protein. Here the sample spans about 250,000 distinct CDR3 sequences, around 25% being singletons. The sample was PBMCs, mostly from graft donor cells, taken 360 days after TCRalphabeta/CD19-depleted stem cell transplant. These receptors were collected from a female patient between 2 and 15 years old who had a stem cell transplant for congenital amegakaryocytic thrombocytopenia, so the T cells may come from the graft donor. Each CDR3 is given with its conserved first and last residue. A D gene is named only where the DNA matches it firmly. Clone size is stated in some rows and not others, as once, few, many or a class when expanded.

J gene: TRBJ2-1; D gene: TRBD1; V gene: TRBV5-4; clone size: -; CDR3 protein: CASSFPGQGARYNEQFF; CDR3 DNA: TGTGCCAGCAGCTTCCCGGGACAGGGGGCGCGGTACAATGAGCAGTTCTTC
J gene: TRBJ2-5; D gene: -; V gene: TRBV15; clone size: few; CDR3 protein: CATSRERARETQYF; CDR3 DNA: TGTGCCACCAGCAGAGAGCGGGCGCGGGAGACCCAGTACTTC
J gene: TRBJ1-2; D gene: -; V gene: TRBV29-1; clone size: -; CDR3 protein: CSVKKDGGSYGYTF; CDR3 DNA: TGCAGCGTCAAAAAGGATGGGGGATCATATGGCTACACCTTC
J gene: TRBJ2-3; D gene: -; V gene: TRBV7-3; clone size: few; CDR3 protein: CASSPTEYYPGDTQYF; CDR3 DNA: TGTGCCAGCAGCCCGACCGAGTACTATCCGGGAGATACGCAGTATTTT
J gene: TRBJ1-2; D gene: -; V gene: TRBV4-2; clone size: few; CDR3 protein: CASSQHPSNYGYTF; CDR3 DNA: TGTGCCAGCAGCCAGCACCCAAGTAACTATGGCTACACCTTC
J gene: TRBJ2-7; D gene: TRBD1; V gene: TRBV10-1; clone size: few; CDR3 protein: CASSEGTGKEQYF; CDR3 DNA: TGCGCCAGCAGTGAAGGGACAGGCAAAGAGCAGTACTTC
J gene: TRBJ2-3; D gene: -; V gene: TRBV3-1; clone size: few; CDR3 protein: CASSQESPDTQYF; CDR3 DNA: TGTGCCAGCAGCCAAGAGTCTCCAGATACGCAGTATTTT
J gene: TRBJ2-7; D gene: -; V gene: TRBV7-8; clone size: -; CDR3 protein: CASSVGPTSAYEQYF; CDR3 DNA: TGTGCCAGCAGCGTAGGGCCAACTTCAGCCTACGAGCAGTACTTC
J gene: TRBJ2-7; D gene: -; V gene: TRBV5-5; clone size: many; CDR3 protein: CASSLRGTNYYEQYF; CDR3 DNA: TGTGCCAGCAGCTTGCGCGGGACAAATTACTACGAGCAGTACTTC
J gene: TRBJ2-1; D gene: TRBD2; V gene: TRBV7-8; clone size: many; CDR3 protein: CASSSNRTSPYNEQFF; CDR3 DNA: TGTGCCAGCAGCTCAAACAGGACTAGCCCCTACAATGAGCAGTTCTTC
J gene: TRBJ2-5; D gene: -; V gene: TRBV5-1; clone size: -; CDR3 protein: CASSLQVTGETQYF; CDR3 DNA: TGCGCCAGCAGCTTACAGGTTACCGGAGAGACCCAGTACTTC